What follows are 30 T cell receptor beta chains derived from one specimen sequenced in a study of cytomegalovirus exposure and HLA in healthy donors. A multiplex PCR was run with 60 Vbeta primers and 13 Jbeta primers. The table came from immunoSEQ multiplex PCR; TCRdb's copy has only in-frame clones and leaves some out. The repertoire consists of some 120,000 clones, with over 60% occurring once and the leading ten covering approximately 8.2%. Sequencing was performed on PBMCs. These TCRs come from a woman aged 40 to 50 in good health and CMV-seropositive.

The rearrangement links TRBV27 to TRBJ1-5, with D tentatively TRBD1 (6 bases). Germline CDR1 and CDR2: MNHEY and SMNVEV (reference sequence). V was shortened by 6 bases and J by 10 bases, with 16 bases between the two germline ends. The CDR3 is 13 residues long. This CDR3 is CASRLSRGAPQHF. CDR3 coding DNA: TGTGCCAGCAGACTTTCTCGGGGGGCCCCCCAGCATTTT.

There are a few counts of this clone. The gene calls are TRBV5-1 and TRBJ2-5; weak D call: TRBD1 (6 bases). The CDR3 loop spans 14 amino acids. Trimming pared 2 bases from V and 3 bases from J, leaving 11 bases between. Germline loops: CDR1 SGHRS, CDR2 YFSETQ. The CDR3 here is CASSLRQGKETQYF. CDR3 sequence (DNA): TGCGCCAGCAGCTTAAGGCAGGGGAAAGAGACCCAGTACTTC.

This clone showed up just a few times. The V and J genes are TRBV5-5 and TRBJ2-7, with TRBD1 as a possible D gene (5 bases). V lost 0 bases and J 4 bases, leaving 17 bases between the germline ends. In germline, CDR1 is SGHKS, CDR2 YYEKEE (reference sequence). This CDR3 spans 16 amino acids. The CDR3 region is CASSLDVLTATYEQYF. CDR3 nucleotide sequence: TGTGCCAGCAGCTTGGACGTACTGACAGCTACTTACGAGCAGTACTTC.

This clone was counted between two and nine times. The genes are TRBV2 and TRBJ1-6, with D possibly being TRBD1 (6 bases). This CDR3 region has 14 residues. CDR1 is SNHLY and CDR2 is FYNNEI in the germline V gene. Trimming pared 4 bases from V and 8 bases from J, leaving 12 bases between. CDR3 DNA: TGTGCCAGCAGTGTAAGAGGGGGGGATTCACCCCTCCACTTT. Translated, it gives CASSVRGGDSPLHF.

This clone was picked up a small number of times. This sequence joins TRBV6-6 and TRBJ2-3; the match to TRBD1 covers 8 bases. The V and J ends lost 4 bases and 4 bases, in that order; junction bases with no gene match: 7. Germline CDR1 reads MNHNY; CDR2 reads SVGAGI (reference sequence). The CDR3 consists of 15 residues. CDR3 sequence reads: CASSSAGQGSDTQYF. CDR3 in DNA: TGTGCCAGCAGTTCGGCTGGACAGGGATCAGATACGCAGTATTTT.

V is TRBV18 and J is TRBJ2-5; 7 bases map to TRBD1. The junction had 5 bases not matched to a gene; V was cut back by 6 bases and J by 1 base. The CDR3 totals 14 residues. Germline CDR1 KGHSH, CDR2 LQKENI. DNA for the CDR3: TGTGCCAGCTCTTGGACAGGAACCCAAGAGACCCAGTACTTC. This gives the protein CASSWTGTQETQYF.

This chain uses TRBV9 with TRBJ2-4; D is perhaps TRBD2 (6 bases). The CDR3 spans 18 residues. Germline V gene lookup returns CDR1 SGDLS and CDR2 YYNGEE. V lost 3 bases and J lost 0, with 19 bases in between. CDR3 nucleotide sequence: TGTGCCAGCAGCGCCGAAAGTGGGACTCCACTAGCCAAAAACATTCAGTACTTC. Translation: CASSAESGTPLAKNIQYF.

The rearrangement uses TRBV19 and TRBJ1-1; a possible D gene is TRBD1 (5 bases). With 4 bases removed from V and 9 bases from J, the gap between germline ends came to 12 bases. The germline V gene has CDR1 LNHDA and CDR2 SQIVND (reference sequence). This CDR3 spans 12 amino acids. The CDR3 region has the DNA TGTGCCAGTAGTACCCGGCAGGGTAAAGCTTTCTTT. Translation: CASSTRQGKAFF.

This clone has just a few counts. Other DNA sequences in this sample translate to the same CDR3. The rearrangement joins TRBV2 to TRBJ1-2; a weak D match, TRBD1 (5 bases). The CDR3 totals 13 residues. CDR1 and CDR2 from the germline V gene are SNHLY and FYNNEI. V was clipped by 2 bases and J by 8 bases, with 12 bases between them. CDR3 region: CASSESGQGGYTF. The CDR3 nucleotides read TGTGCCAGCAGTGAATCCGGGCAGGGAGGCTACACCTTC.

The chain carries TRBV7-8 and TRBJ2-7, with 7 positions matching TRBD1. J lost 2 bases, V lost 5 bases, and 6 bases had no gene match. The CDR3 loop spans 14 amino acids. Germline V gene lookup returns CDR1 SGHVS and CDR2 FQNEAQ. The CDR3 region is CASSLRQGPYEQYF. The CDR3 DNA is TGTGCCAGCAGCCTCAGACAGGGACCCTACGAGCAGTACTTC.

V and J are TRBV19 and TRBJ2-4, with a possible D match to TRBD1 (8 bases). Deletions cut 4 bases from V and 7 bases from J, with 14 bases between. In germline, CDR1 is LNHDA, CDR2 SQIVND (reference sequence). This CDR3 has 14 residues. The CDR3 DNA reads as TGTGCCAGTAGTAACTACAGGGGGGGCAACATTCAGTACTTC. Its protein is CASSNYRGGNIQYF.

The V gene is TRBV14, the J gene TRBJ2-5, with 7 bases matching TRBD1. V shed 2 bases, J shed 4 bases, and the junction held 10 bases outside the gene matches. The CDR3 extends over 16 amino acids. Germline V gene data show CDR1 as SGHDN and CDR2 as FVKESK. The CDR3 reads CASSQRVTGVGETQYF. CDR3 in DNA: TGTGCCAGCAGCCAAAGAGTTACAGGGGTTGGAGAGACCCAGTACTTC.

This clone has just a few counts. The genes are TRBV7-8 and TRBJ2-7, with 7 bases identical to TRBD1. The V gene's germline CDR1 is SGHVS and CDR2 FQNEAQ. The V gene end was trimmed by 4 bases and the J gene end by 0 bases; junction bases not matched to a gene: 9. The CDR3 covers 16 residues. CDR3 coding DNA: TGTGCCAGCAGCTCCATGACAGGGCCGAGCTCCTACGAGCAGTACTTC. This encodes CASSSMTGPSSYEQYF.

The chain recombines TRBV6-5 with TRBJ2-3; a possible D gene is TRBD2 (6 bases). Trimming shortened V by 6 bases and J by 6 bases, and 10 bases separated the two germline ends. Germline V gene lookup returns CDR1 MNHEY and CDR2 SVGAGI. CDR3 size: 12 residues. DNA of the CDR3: TGTGCCAGCAGCCTACGGGGGGATACGCAGTATTTT. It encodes CASSLRGDTQYF.

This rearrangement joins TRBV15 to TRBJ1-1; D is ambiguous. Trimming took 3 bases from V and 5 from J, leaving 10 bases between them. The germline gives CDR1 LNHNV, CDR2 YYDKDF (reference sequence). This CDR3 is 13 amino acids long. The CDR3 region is CATSSAPGTEAFF. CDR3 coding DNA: TGTGCCACCAGCAGCGCCCCGGGGACTGAAGCTTTCTTT.

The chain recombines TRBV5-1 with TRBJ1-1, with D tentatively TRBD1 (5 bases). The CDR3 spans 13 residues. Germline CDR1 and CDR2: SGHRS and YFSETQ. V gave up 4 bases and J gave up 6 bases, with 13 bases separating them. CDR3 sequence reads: CASSPSGVPEAFF. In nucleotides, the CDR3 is TGCGCCAGCAGCCCCTCGGGGGTTCCTGAAGCTTTCTTT. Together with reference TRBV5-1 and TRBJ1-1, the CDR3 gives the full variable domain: KAGVTQTPRYLIKTRGQQVTLSCSPISGHRSVSWYQQTPGQGLQFLFEYFSETQRNKGNFPGRFSGRQFSNSRSEMNVSTLELGDSALYLCASSPSGVPEAFFGQGTRLTVV.

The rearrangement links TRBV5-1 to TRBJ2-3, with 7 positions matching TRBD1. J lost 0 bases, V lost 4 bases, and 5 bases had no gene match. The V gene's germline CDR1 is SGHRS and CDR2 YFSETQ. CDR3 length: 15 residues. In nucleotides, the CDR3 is TGCGCCAGCAGCCAACAGGACAGGAGCACAGATACGCAGTATTTT. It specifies CASSQQDRSTDTQYF.

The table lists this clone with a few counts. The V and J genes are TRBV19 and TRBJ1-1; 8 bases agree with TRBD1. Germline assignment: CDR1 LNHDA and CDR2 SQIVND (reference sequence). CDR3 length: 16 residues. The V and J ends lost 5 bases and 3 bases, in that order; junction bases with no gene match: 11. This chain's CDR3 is CASSLYDRGGDTEAFF. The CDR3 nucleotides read TGTGCCAGTAGTCTCTATGACAGGGGCGGAGACACTGAAGCTTTCTTT.

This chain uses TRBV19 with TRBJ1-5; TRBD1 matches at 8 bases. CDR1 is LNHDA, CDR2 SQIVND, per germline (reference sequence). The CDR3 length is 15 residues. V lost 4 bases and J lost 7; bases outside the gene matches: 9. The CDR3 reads CASSTGQGRGQPQHF. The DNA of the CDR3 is TGTGCCAGTAGTACCGGACAGGGAAGAGGCCAGCCCCAGCATTTT.

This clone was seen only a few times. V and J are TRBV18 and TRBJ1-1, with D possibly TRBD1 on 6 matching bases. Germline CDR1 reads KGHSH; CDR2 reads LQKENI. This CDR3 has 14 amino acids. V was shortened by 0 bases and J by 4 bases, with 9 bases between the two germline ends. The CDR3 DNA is TGTGCCAGCTCACCACCGAACAGGGTCACTGAAGCTTTCTTT. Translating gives CASSPPNRVTEAFF. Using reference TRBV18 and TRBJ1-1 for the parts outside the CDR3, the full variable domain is NAGVMQNPRHLVRRRGQEARLRCSPMKGHSHVYWYRQLPEEGLKFMVYLQKENIIDESGMPKERFSAEFPKEGPSILRIQQVVRGDSAAYFCASSPPNRVTEAFFGQGTRLTVV.

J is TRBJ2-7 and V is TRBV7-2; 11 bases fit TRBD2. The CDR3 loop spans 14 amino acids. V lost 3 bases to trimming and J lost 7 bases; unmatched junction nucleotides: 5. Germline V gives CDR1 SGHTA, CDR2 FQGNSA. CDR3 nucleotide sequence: TGTGCCAGCAGCTTTACTAGCGGGGGTAGTGAGCAGTACTTC. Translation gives CASSFTSGGSEQYF.

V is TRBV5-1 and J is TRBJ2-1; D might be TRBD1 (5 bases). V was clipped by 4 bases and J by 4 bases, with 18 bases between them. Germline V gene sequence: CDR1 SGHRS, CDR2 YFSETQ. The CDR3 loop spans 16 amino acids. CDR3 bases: TGCGCCAGCAGCCGAGCTAACTTACAGGTTTACAATGAGCAGTTCTTC. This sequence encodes CASSRANLQVYNEQFF.

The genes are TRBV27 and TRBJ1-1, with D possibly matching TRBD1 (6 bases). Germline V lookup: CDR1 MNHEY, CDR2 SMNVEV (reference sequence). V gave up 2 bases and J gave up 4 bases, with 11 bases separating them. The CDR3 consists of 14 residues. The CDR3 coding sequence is TGTGCCAGCAGTTTAGGGGGCGCGGGCACTGAAGCTTTCTTT. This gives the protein CASSLGGAGTEAFF.

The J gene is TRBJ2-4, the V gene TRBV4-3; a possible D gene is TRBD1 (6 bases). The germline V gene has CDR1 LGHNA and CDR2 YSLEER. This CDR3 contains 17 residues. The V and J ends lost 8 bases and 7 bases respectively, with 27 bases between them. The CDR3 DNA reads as TGCGCCAGCTCCCCATCAGCGGACAGCGCCTGGATGAACATTCAGTACTTC. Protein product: CASSPSADSAWMNIQYF.

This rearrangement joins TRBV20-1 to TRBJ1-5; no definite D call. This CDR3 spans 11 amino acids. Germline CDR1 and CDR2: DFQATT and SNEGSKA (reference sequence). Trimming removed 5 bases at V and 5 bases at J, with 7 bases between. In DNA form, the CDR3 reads TGCAGTGCTTCGGTGGATCAGCCCCAGCATTTT. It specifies CSASVDQPQHF.

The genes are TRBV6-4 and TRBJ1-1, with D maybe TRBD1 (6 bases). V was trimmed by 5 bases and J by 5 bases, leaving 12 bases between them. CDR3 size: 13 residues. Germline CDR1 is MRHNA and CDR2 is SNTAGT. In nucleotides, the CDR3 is TGTGCCAGCAGTACCAGGGGCGGGACTGAAGCTTTCTTT. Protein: CASSTRGGTEAFF.

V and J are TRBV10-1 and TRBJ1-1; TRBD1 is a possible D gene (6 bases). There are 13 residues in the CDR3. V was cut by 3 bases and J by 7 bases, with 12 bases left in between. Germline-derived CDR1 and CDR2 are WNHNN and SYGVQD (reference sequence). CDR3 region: CASSEKQGNEAFF. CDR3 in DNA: TGCGCCAGCAGTGAAAAGCAGGGGAATGAAGCTTTCTTT.

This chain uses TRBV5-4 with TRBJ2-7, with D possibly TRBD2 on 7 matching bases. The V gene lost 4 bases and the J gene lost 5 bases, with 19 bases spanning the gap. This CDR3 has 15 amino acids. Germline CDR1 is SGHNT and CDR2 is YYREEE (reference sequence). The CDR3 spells CASSPRGGGPHEQYF. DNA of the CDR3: TGTGCCAGCAGCCCCCGTGGGGGGGGGCCCCACGAGCAGTACTTC.

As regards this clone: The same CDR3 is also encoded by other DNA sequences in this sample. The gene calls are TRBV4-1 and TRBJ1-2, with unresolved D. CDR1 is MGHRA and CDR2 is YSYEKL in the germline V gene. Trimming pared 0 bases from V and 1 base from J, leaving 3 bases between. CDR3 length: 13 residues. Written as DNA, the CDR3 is TGCGCCAGCAGCCAAGAGAGTAACTATGGCTACACCTTC. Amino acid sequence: CASSQESNYGYTF.

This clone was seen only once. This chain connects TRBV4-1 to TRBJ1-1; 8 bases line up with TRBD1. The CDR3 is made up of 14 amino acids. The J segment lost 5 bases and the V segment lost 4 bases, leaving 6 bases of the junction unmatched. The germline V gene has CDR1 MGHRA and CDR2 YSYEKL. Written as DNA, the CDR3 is TGCGCCAGCAGCCGAGACAGGGGTCGGACTGAAGCTTTCTTT. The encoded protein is CASSRDRGRTEAFF.